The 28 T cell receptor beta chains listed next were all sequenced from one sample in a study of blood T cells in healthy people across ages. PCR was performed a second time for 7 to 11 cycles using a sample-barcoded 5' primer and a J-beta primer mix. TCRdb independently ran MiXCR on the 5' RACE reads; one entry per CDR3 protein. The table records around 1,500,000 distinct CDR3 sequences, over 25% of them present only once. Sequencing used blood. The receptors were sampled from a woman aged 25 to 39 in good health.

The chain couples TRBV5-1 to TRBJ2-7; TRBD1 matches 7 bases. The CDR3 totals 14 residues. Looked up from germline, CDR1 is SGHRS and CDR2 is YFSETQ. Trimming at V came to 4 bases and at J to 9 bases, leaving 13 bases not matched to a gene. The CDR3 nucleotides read TGCGCCAGCAGCGAAAGACAGGGTCCCTGCGGGCAGTACTTC. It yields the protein CASSERQGPCGQYF.

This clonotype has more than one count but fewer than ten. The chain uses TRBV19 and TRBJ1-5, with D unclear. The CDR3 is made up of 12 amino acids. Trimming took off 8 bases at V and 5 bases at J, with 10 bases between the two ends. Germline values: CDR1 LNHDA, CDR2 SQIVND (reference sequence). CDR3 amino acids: CASLTGDQPQHF. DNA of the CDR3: TGTGCCAGTCTTACGGGAGATCAGCCCCAGCATTTT.

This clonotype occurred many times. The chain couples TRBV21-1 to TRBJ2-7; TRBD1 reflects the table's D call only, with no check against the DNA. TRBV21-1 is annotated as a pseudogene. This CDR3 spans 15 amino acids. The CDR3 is CASSVQTGSSYEQYF. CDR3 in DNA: TGTGCCAGCAGCGTCCAGACAGGGAGCTCCTACGAGCAGTACTTC.

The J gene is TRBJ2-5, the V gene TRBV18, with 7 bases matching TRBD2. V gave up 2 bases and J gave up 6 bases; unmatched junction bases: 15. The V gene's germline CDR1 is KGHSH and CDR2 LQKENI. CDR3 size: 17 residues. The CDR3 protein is CASSPRVNSGPQKTQYF. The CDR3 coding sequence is TGTGCCAGCTCACCAAGGGTGAATAGCGGGCCCCAGAAGACCCAGTACTTC. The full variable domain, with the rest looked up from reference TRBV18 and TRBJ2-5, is NAGVMQNPRHLVRRRGQEARLRCSPMKGHSHVYWYRQLPEEGLKFMVYLQKENIIDESGMPKERFSAEFPKEGPSILRIQQVVRGDSAAYFCASSPRVNSGPQKTQYFGPGTRLLVL.

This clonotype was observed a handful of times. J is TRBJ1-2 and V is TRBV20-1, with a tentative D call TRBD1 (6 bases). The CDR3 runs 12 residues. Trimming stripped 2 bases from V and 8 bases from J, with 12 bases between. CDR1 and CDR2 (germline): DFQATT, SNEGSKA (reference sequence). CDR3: CSARHRAYGYTF. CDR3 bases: TGCAGTGCTAGACACAGGGCCTACGGCTACACCTTC.

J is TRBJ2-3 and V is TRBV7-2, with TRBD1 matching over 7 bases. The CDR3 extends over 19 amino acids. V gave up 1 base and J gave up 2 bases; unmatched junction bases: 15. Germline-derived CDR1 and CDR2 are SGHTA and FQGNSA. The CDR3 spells CASSLGTDRVYTSTDTQYF. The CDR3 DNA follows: TGTGCCAGCAGCTTAGGGACAGACAGGGTGTATACCTCCACAGATACGCAGTATTTT.

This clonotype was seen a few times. The CDR3 reads CASSPGASAGEQFF. The CDR3 DNA reads TGTGCCAGCAGCCCCGGGGCCTCGGCCGGTGAGCAGTTCTTC. The gene calls are TRBV7-9 and TRBJ2-1; D might be TRBD1 or TRBD2, each matching 5 bases. The length of the CDR3 is 14 residues. The V end lost 5 bases, the J end lost 9 bases, and 17 bases lay between the germline ends. The germline V gene has CDR1 SEHNR and CDR2 FQNEAQ (reference sequence).

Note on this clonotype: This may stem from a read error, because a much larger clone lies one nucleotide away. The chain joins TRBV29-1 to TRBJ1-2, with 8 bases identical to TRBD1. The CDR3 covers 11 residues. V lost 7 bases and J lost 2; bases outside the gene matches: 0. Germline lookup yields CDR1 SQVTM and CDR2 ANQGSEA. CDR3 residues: CSGDRNYGYTF. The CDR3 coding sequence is TGCAGCGGGGACAGGAACTATGGCTACACCTTC. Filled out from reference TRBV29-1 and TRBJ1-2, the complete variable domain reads SAVISQKPSRDICQRGTSLTIQCQVDSQVTMMFWYRQQPGQSLTLIATANQGSEATYESGFVIDKFPISRPNLTFSTLTVSNMSPEDSSIYLCSGDRNYGYTFGSGTRLTVV.

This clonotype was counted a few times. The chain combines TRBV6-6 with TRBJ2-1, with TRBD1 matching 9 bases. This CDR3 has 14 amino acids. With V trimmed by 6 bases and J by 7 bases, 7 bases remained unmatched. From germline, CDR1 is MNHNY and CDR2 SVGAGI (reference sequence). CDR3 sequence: CASRARDRENEQFF. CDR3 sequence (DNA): TGTGCCAGCAGAGCCCGGGACAGGGAGAATGAGCAGTTCTTC.

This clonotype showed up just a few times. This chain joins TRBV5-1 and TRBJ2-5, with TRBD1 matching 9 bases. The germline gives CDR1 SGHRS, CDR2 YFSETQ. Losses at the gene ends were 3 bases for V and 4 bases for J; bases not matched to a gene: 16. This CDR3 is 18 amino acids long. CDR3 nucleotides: TGCGCCAGCAGCTCCGGACAGGGGTTGGGGGCCGGGGGAGAGACCCAGTACTTC. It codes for CASSSGQGLGAGGETQYF.

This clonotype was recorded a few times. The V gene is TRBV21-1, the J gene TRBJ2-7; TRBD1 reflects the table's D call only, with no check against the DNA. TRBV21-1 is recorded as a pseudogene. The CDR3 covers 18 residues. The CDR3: CASSKGPRAEDPSYEQYF. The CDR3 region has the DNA TGTGCCAGCAGCAAAGGACCAAGGGCGGAGGATCCCTCCTACGAGCAGTACTTC.

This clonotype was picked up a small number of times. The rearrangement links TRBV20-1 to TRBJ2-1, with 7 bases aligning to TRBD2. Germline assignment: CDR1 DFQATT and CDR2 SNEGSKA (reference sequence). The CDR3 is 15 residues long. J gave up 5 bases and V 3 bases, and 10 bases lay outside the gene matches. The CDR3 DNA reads TGCAGTGCTAGTCGCCCGGGAGGTCTGGACAATGAGCAGTTCTTC. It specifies CSASRPGGLDNEQFF.

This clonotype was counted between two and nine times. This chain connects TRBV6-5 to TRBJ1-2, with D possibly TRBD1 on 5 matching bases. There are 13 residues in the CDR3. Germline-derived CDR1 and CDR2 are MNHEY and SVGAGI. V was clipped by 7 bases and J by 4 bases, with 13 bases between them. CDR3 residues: CASTQGDSYGYTF. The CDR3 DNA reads TGTGCCAGCACCCAGGGAGACAGCTATGGCTACACCTTC.

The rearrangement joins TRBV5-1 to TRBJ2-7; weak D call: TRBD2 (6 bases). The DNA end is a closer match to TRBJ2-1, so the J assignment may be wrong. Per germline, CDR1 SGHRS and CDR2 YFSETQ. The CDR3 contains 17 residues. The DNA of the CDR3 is TGCGCCAGCAGCTTGGCCATCGGGGGACTGGGGGACAATGAGCAGTTCTTC. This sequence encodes CASSLAIGGLGDNEQFF.

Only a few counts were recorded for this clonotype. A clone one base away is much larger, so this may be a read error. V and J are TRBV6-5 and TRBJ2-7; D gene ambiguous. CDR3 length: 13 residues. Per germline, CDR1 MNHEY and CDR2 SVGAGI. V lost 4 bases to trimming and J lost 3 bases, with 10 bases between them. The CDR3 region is CASSCGDLYEQYF. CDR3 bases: TGTGCCAGCAGTTGTGGGGATCTCTACGAGCAGTACTTC.

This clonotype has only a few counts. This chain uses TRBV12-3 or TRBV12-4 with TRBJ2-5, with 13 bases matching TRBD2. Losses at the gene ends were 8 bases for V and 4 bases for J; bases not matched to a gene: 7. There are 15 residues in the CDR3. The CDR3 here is CASRPGLAGSETQYF. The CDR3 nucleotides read TGTGCCAGCCGCCCGGGACTAGCGGGGTCAGAGACCCAGTACTTC.

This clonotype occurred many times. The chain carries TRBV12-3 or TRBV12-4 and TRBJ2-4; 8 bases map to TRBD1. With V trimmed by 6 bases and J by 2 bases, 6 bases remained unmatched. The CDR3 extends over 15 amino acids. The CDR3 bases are TGTGCCAGCAGCTCTCAGGGGGCGACCAAAAACATTCAGTACTTC. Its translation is CASSSQGATKNIQYF.

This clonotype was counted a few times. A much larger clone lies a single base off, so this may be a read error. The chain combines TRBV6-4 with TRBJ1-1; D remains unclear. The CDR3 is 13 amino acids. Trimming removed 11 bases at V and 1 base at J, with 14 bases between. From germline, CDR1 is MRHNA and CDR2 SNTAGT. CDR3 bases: TGTGCCCGCTCCTTATCGGAGAACACTGAAGCTTTCTTT. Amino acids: CARSLSENTEAFF.

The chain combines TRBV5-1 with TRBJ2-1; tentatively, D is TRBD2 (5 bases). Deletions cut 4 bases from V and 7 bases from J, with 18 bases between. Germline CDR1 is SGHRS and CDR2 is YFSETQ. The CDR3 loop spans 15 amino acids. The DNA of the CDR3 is TGCGCCAGCAGCGCCGGCGGGCTAGCAGGAAATGAGCAGTTCTTC. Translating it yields CASSAGGLAGNEQFF.

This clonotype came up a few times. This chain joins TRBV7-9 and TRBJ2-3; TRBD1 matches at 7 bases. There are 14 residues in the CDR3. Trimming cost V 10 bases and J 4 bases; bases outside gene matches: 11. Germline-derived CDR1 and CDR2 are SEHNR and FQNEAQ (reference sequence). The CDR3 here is CAIPGQAYADTQYF. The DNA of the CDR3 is TGTGCCATCCCCGGACAGGCTTACGCAGATACGCAGTATTTT.

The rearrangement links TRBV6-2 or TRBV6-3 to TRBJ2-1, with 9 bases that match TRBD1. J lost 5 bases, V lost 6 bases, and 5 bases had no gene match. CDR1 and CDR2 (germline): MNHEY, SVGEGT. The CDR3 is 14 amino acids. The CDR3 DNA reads TGTGCCAGCAGCTGGGACAGGGAACACAATGAGCAGTTCTTC. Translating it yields CASSWDREHNEQFF.

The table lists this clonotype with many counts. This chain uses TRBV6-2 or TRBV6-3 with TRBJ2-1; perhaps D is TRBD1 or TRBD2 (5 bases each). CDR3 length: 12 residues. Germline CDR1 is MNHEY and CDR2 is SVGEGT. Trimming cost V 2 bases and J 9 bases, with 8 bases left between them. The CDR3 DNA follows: TGTGCCAGCAGTTACGGGGCGGGTGAGCAGTTCTTC. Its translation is CASSYGAGEQFF.

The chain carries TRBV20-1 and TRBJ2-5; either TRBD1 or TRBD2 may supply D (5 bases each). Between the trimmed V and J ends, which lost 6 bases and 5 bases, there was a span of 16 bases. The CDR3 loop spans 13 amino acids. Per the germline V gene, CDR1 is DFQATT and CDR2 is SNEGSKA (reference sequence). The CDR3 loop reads CSALGVWGETQYF. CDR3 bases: TGCAGTGCACTCGGGGTTTGGGGGGAGACCCAGTACTTC.

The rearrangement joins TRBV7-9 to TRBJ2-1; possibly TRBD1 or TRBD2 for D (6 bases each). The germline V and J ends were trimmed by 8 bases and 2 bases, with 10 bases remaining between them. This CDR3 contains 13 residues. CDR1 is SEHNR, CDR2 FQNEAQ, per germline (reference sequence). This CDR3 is CASPGDTYNEQFF. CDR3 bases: TGTGCCAGCCCGGGGGACACCTACAATGAGCAGTTCTTC.

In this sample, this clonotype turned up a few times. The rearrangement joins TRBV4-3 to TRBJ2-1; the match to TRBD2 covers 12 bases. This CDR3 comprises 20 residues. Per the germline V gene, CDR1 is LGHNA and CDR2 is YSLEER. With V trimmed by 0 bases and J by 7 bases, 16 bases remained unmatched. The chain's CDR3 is CASSQDLLAGGPGTSNEQFF. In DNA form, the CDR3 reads TGCGCCAGCAGCCAAGATTTGCTAGCGGGAGGGCCGGGGACATCGAATGAGCAGTTCTTC.

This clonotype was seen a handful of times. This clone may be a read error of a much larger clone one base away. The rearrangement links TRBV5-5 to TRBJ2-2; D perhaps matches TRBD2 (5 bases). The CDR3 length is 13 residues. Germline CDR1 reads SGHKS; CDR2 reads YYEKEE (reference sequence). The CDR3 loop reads CASSFMSTGERFF. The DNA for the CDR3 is TGTGCCAGCAGCTTTATGAGCACCGGGGAGCGGTTTTTT.

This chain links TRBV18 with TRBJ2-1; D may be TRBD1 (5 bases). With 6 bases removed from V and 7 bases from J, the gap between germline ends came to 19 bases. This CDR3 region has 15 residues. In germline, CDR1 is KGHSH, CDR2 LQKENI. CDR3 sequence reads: CASSMGQGRANEQFF. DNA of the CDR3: TGTGCCAGCTCCATGGGGCAGGGAAGGGCAAATGAGCAGTTCTTC.

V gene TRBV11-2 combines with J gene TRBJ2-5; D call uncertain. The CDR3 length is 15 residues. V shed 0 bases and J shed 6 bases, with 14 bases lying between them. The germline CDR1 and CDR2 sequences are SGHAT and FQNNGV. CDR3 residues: CASSLDSTTTQTQYF. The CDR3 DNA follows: TGTGCCAGCAGCTTAGATTCGACCACCACACAGACCCAGTACTTC.